The rows below give T cell receptor beta chains drawn from one sample of a study of blood T cells in healthy people across ages. TCRdb re-analysed the 5' RACE reads in MiXCR, keeping a single row per CDR3 protein. The sample lists 750,000 to 950,000 distinct CDR3 sequences, approximately 53% seen once, with roughly two fifths in the top ten. The specimen sequenced was blood. These receptors all stem from an elderly man in good health. The CDR3 runs from the conserved cysteine through the conserved F or W. Each record gives: clone size, J gene, V gene, D gene, CDR3 DNA, CDR3 protein. D genes are given only for firm matches. Some rows mark clone size as missing; the rest say once, few, many or name a class of expanded clone.

clone_size: few; j_call: TRBJ2-1; v_call: TRBV12-3/TRBV12-4; d_call: -; cdr3_nt: TGTGCCAGCAGTTTCCGGGATAGCGGACCGTACAATGAGCAGTTCTTC; cdr3_aa: CASSFRDSGPYNEQFF
clone_size: -; j_call: TRBJ2-4; v_call: TRBV18; d_call: -; cdr3_nt: TGTGCCAGCTCAACCTTAGGCAGCCAAAACATTCAGTACTTC; cdr3_aa: CASSTLGSQNIQYF
clone_size: few; j_call: TRBJ2-7; v_call: TRBV28; d_call: -; cdr3_nt: TGTGCCAGCAGTTTATCGCTACTGAGCTCCTACGAGCAGTACTTC; cdr3_aa: CASSLSLLSSYEQYF
clone_size: few; j_call: TRBJ1-4; v_call: TRBV7-2; d_call: TRBD1; cdr3_nt: TGTGCCAGCAGACCCGGGACAGGGTACATTGAAAAACTGTTTTTT; cdr3_aa: CASRPGTGYIEKLFF
clone_size: -; j_call: TRBJ1-6; v_call: TRBV5-1; d_call: TRBD1; cdr3_nt: TGCGCCAGCCGGGACAGCAATAATTCACCCCTCCACTTT; cdr3_aa: CASRDSNNSPLHF
clone_size: -; j_call: TRBJ2-7; v_call: TRBV3-1; d_call: -; cdr3_nt: TGTGCCAGCAGCCAAGTACCTGGCGAGCAGTACTTC; cdr3_aa: CASSQVPGEQYF
clone_size: once; j_call: TRBJ2-7; v_call: TRBV11-2; d_call: -; cdr3_nt: TGTGCCAGCAGCTTTGGTACGGGAGAGCAGTACTTC; cdr3_aa: CASSFGTGEQYF
clone_size: -; j_call: TRBJ2-7; v_call: TRBV6-2/TRBV6-3; d_call: -; cdr3_nt: TGTGCCAGCAGTTACAACGGGCAACTCTCCTACGAGCAGTACTTC; cdr3_aa: CASSYNGQLSYEQYF
clone_size: -; j_call: TRBJ1-2; v_call: TRBV10-3; d_call: TRBD1; cdr3_nt: TGTGCCATCAATGGACAGGGAGTACGGTATGGCTACACCTTC; cdr3_aa: CAINGQGVRYGYTF
clone_size: -; j_call: TRBJ1-1; v_call: TRBV12-3/TRBV12-4; d_call: -; cdr3_nt: TGTGCCAGCCGCCAGGGGATTAGGGGCTATGCTGAAGCTTTCTTT; cdr3_aa: CASRQGIRGYAEAFF
clone_size: few; j_call: TRBJ1-3; v_call: TRBV29-1; d_call: -; cdr3_nt: TGCAGCGTTGAAGGTAGAGGGGACAACTCTGGAAACACCATATATTTT; cdr3_aa: CSVEGRGDNSGNTIYF
clone_size: -; j_call: TRBJ2-3; v_call: TRBV29-1; d_call: -; cdr3_nt: TGCAGCGTTGTGGGGGGCACAGATACGCAGTATTTT; cdr3_aa: CSVVGGTDTQYF
clone_size: -; j_call: TRBJ2-1; v_call: TRBV20-1; d_call: -; cdr3_nt: TGCAGTGCTAGGAGTTTAAGCTCCTACAATGAGCAGTTCTTC; cdr3_aa: CSARSLSSYNEQFF
clone_size: few; j_call: TRBJ1-2; v_call: TRBV16; d_call: -; cdr3_nt: TGTGCCAGCAGCCAACTTATACAGGGTAGCTATGGCTACACCTTC; cdr3_aa: CASSQLIQGSYGYTF
clone_size: -; j_call: TRBJ2-1; v_call: TRBV6-6; d_call: TRBD2; cdr3_nt: TGTGCCAGCAGTTACGAACTAGGGACTAGCGTAAACAGTGAGCAGTTCTTC; cdr3_aa: CASSYELGTSVNSEQFF
clone_size: -; j_call: TRBJ2-3; v_call: TRBV5-1; d_call: -; cdr3_nt: TGCGCCAGCAACGACAGGACTACAGATACGCAGTATTTT; cdr3_aa: CASNDRTTDTQYF
clone_size: -; j_call: TRBJ2-3; v_call: TRBV29-1; d_call: -; cdr3_nt: TGCAGCGTTGCTTGGAGGGACAGATACGCGTATTTT; cdr3_aa: CSVAWRDRYAYF
clone_size: -; j_call: TRBJ2-7; v_call: TRBV5-1; d_call: TRBD1; cdr3_nt: TGCGCCAGCAGATTCCGGGACAGCTACGAGCAGTACTTC; cdr3_aa: CASRFRDSYEQYF
clone_size: -; j_call: TRBJ1-2; v_call: TRBV6-1; d_call: TRBD1; cdr3_nt: TGTGCCAGCAGTGGAACAGGGGCTAGGGGCTACACCTTC; cdr3_aa: CASSGTGARGYTF
clone_size: -; j_call: TRBJ2-7; v_call: TRBV29-1; d_call: -; cdr3_nt: TGCGGCGTAACAGGCGGCTCCTACAATGAGCAGTACTTC; cdr3_aa: CGVTGGSYNEQYF
clone_size: -; j_call: TRBJ2-5; v_call: TRBV20-1; d_call: TRBD2; cdr3_nt: TGCAGTGCTATGGGACTAGCAGGTTTTCGAGAGACCCAGTACTTC; cdr3_aa: CSAMGLAGFRETQYF
clone_size: once; j_call: TRBJ2-1; v_call: TRBV7-3; d_call: TRBD2; cdr3_nt: TGTGCCAGCAGCCCTACGGGGGGTTATGAGCAGTTCTTC; cdr3_aa: CASSPTGGYEQFF
clone_size: -; j_call: TRBJ2-5; v_call: TRBV5-5; d_call: -; cdr3_nt: TGTGCCAGCAGCCCCCACGGGGACCGGATCCCTTTAGAGCAGTACTTC; cdr3_aa: CASSPHGDRIPLEQYF
clone_size: -; j_call: TRBJ2-1; v_call: TRBV10-3; d_call: TRBD2; cdr3_nt: TGTGCCATCAGTGCTGGCGGGAGTATGGGGGAGCAGTTCTTC; cdr3_aa: CAISAGGSMGEQFF
clone_size: -; j_call: TRBJ2-7; v_call: TRBV6-5; d_call: -; cdr3_nt: TGTGCCAGCAGTCAGACCCGTAACCATCGAAACGAGCAGTACTTC; cdr3_aa: CASSQTRNHRNEQYF
clone_size: few; j_call: TRBJ1-2; v_call: TRBV29-1; d_call: TRBD1; cdr3_nt: TGCAGCGTGTCCAGGGGGCAGGGCTACACCTTC; cdr3_aa: CSVSRGQGYTF